Described below is a single T cell receptor beta chain sequence and its context. The CDR3 runs to 13 residues. V gave up 3 bases and J gave up 0 bases, with 5 bases separating them. Germline V gene data show CDR1 as SGHTA and CDR2 as FQGNSA. Repertoires were generated with immunoSEQ multiplex PCR, while TCRdb's copy carries only in-frame clones and drops some. In all, the sample yields about 210,000 clones. The sample is drawn from a study of control samples from healthy donors and cancer patients. The sample was blood. The chain couples TRBV7-2 to TRBJ1-1, with D unresolved. The sequence was obtained from a woman aged 30 to 39 in good health. The CDR3 DNA follows: TGTGCCAGCAGCTTTACACTGAACACTGAAGCTTTCTTT. Its protein is CASSFTLNTEAFF.